Listed below are T cell receptor beta chains from one sample, sequenced in a study of CD8 T cells in ankylosing spondylitis. MiXCR, applied by TCRdb to the 5' RACE reads, yields one record per CDR3 protein. Counted here are over 700,000 distinct CDR3 sequences, around 20% occurring once; the ten biggest clones make up around a fifth. Sequencing used blood, either unsorted or a sorted T cell fraction (not recorded which). The receptors were gathered from a male donor with ankylosing spondylitis. The CDR3 runs from the conserved cysteine through the conserved F or W. D genes are given only for firm matches. Only part of the rows carry a size: once, few, many, or a class if the clone is expanded.

TRBV4-2	TRBD1	TRBJ1-2	.	TGTGCCAGCAGCCAAGATCCCGCAGGGGGCTATGGCTACACCTTC	CASSQDPAGGYGYTF
TRBV7-9	TRBD2	TRBJ2-5	.	TGTGCCAGCAGCTATCGAAGGACTAGCGAGGAGACCCAGTACTTC	CASSYRRTSEETQYF
TRBV7-9	TRBD1	TRBJ1-1	.	TGTGCCAGCAGCGGAGACAGGGGGTACACTGAAGCTTTCTTT	CASSGDRGYTEAFF
TRBV3-1	.	TRBJ2-7	.	TGTGCCAGCCCCCACCCGAGGGGGGGGATCGTGTGGGAGCAGTACTTC	CASPHPRGGIVWEQYF
TRBV6-1	.	TRBJ2-3	.	TGTGCCAGCGGCCAACACCGGGCCGGGGAAGGGACAGATACGCAGTATTTT	CASGQHRAGEGTDTQYF
TRBV20-1	TRBD1	TRBJ2-1	few	TGCAGTGCTAGAAAGGCGGGACAGGCGCTTCGAGAGCAGTTCTTC	CSARKAGQALREQFF
TRBV4-2	.	TRBJ2-7	.	TGTGCCAGCAGCCAAGTCGAAGGAGTACCCTCCGAGCAGTACTTC	CASSQVEGVPSEQYF
TRBV9	.	TRBJ2-5	few	TGTGCCAGCAGCCCCAAGTCCCTCTGGGAGACCCAGTACTTC	CASSPKSLWETQYF
TRBV12-3/TRBV12-4	TRBD1	TRBJ2-1	few	TGTGCCAGCAGTTGGACTGACAGGGGGCCACGGAATGAGCAGTTCTTC	CASSWTDRGPRNEQFF
TRBV28	TRBD1	TRBJ2-7	.	TGTGCCAGCAGTTCCCCCGGGACAGGGGGGGCTTATATGCCGGGGGAGCAGTACTTC	CASSSPGTGGAYMPGEQYF
TRBV19	.	TRBJ1-1	.	TGTGCCAGTGACAACACCTACACTGAAGCTTTCTTT	CASDNTYTEAFF
TRBV5-1	TRBD2	TRBJ2-7	.	TGCGCCAGCAGCAAGGGGGCTAGCGGGACATTTAACTACGAGCAGTACTTC	CASSKGASGTFNYEQYF
TRBV6-2/TRBV6-3	.	TRBJ1-6	once	TGTGCCAGCCAAATTTCAGTCTCCTATAATTCACCCCTCCACTTT	CASQISVSYNSPLHF
TRBV7-9	.	TRBJ1-1	many	TGTGCCAGCAGCTTAGAGGTGGGAAGAACTGAAGCTTTCTTT	CASSLEVGRTEAFF
TRBV5-1	TRBD2	TRBJ2-5	few	TGCGCCAGCAGCTCGACTAGCGCTAAAGAGACCCAGTACTTC	CASSSTSAKETQYF
TRBV7-3	TRBD1	TRBJ1-2	.	TGTGCCAGCAGCTTTACAGGGGGCGGTGGCTACACCTTC	CASSFTGGGGYTF
TRBV10-3	TRBD2	TRBJ2-1	.	TGTGCCATCAGTGAGTTAAGACTAGCGGGAGGTCAGAATGAGCAGTTCTTC	CAISELRLAGGQNEQFF
TRBV20-1	.	TRBJ2-1	.	TGCAGTGCTCCCAAAGGGGGGGACGGTTACAATGAGCAGTTCTTC	CSAPKGGDGYNEQFF
TRBV27	TRBD1	TRBJ2-5	once	TGTGCCAGCAGTCCAGGCAGGGGGCGCCAAGAGACCCAGTACTTC	CASSPGRGRQETQYF
TRBV10-3	.	TRBJ1-3	few	TGTGCCATCACGGCAGGCATCTCTGGAAACACCATATATTTT	CAITAGISGNTIYF
TRBV15	TRBD1	TRBJ2-1	few	TGTGCCACCAGCATTCGCGGACAGGGTTCGTCCTACAATGAGCAGTTCTTC	CATSIRGQGSSYNEQFF
TRBV9	.	TRBJ2-2	many	TGTGCCAGCACTCCGAACACCGGGGAGCTGTTTTTT	CASTPNTGELFF
TRBV11-2	.	TRBJ1-6	.	TGTGCCAGCAGCTTAGGCGGACAGACACCTCAAAGGGCACCCCTCCACTTT	CASSLGGQTPQRAPLHF
TRBV7-9	TRBD2	TRBJ2-2	few	TGTGCCAGCAGCAACGGACTAGCGGGGGAAACCGGGGAGCTGTTTTTT	CASSNGLAGETGELFF
TRBV5-1	.	TRBJ1-2	.	TGCGCCAGCAGCTTGGGGTCCGGGGACGGTGGCTACACCTTC	CASSLGSGDGGYTF
TRBV29-1	.	TRBJ2-5	few	TGCAGCGTTGTGGGGAGAAATCAAGAGACCCAGTACTTC	CSVVGRNQETQYF
TRBV19	.	TRBJ2-5	few	TGTGCCAGTAGTTTGCAGCACCAAGAGACCCAGTACTTC	CASSLQHQETQYF
TRBV7-2	.	TRBJ2-3	.	TGTGCCAGCAGCTCCTTTCGCACAGATACGCAGTATTTT	CASSSFRTDTQYF
TRBV3-1	.	TRBJ2-5	.	TGTGCCAGCAGCGCCCCCGGGAGGGGGCCGCGGGAGACCCAGTACTTC	CASSAPGRGPRETQYF
TRBV4-1	.	TRBJ2-7	.	TGCGCCAGCACCATGAAACACCCCGGGGCTATGTACGAGCAGTACTTC	CASTMKHPGAMYEQYF
TRBV7-6	.	TRBJ2-3	.	TGTGCCAGCAGCTTAGATATACCTCCAGATACGCAGTATTTT	CASSLDIPPDTQYF
TRBV12-3/TRBV12-4	TRBD1	TRBJ1-2	few	TGTGCCAGCAGAGAGACAGGGGGCTTCCGCTACACCTTC	CASRETGGFRYTF
TRBV3-1	.	TRBJ2-1	.	TGTGCCAGCAGCCACGGGGGTGCCTCGTTTGAGCAGTTCTTC	CASSHGGASFEQFF
TRBV30	.	TRBJ2-4	.	TGTGCCTGGAGTGCACAGATCATAGCCAAAAACATTCAGTACTTC	CAWSAQIIAKNIQYF
TRBV24-1	.	TRBJ2-2	.	TGTGCCACCAGCCCTCCCCCAGGGCTTACTGAGAACACCGGGGAGCTGTTTTTT	CATSPPPGLTENTGELFF
TRBV5-1	.	TRBJ1-3	.	TGCGCCAGCAGCCCGACGGGGGCGAGCTCTGGAAACACCATATATTTT	CASSPTGASSGNTIYF
TRBV29-1	.	TRBJ2-5	.	TGCAGCGTTGCTGGAGGCCAAGAGACCCAGTACTTC	CSVAGGQETQYF
TRBV3-1	.	TRBJ2-7	many	TGTGCCAGCAGCCTCCCATCCGGGGGCGAGCAGTACTTC	CASSLPSGGEQYF
TRBV18	TRBD1	TRBJ2-1	.	TGTGCCAGCTCACTAAAACAGGGGGGAACCAACTCTTACAATGAGCAGTTCTTC	CASSLKQGGTNSYNEQFF
TRBV3-1	.	TRBJ2-1	few	TGTGCCAGCAGCCCCAGACAGAGAAATGAGCAGTTCTTC	CASSPRQRNEQFF